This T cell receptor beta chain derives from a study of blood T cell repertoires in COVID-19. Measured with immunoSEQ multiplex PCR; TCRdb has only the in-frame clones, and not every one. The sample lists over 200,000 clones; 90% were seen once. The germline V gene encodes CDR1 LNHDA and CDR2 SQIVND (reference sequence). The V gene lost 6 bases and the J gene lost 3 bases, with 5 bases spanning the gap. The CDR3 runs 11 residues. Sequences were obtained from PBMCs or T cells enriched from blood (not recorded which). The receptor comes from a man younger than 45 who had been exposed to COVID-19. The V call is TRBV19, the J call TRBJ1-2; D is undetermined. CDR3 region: CASSRDYGYTF. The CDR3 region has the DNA TGTGCCAGTAGCCGGGACTATGGCTACACCTTC.